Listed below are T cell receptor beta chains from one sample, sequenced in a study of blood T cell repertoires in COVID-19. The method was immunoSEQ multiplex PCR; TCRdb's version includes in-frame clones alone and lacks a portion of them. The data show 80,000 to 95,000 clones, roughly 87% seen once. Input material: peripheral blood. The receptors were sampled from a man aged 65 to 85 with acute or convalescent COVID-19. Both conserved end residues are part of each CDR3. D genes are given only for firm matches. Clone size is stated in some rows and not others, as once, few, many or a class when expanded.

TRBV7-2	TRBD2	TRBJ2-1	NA	CASSALLAGLYNEQFF	TGTGCCAGCAGCGCCCTACTAGCGGGACTCTACAATGAGCAGTTCTTC
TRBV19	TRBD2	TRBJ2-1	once	CASSPRTSGISNEQFF	TGTGCCAGTAGCCCCCGGACTAGCGGGATCTCTAATGAGCAGTTCTTC
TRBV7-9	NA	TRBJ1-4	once	CATRSAEATNEKLFF	TGTGCCACCCGCTCGGCGGAGGCAACTAATGAAAAACTGTTTTTT
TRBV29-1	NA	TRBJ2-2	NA	CSVAKGGNTGELFF	TGCAGCGTCGCAAAAGGGGGAAACACCGGGGAGCTGTTTTTT
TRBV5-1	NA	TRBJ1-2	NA	CASSPQGSGYTF	TGCGCCAGCAGCCCTCAGGGTTCTGGCTACACCTTC
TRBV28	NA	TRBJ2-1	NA	CASSLFVAEQFF	TGTGCCAGCAGTTTATTTGTGGCCGAGCAGTTCTTC
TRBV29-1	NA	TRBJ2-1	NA	CSVEGQGGYYNEQFF	TGCAGCGTTGAAGGGCAGGGGGGATACTACAATGAGCAGTTCTTC
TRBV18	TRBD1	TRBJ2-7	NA	CASSRAGTESYEQYF	TGTGCCAGCTCACGCGCCGGGACAGAATCTTACGAGCAGTACTTC
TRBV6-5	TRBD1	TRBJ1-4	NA	CASSRQGATNEKLFF	TGTGCCAGCAGCCGACAGGGCGCAACTAATGAAAAACTGTTTTTT
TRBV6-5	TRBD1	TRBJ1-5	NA	CASRGTGNQPQHF	TGTGCCAGCAGAGGGACAGGCAATCAGCCCCAGCATTTT
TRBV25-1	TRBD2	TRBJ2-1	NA	CASSPRTSAYNEQFF	TGTGCCAGCAGTCCACGGACTAGCGCATACAATGAGCAGTTCTTC
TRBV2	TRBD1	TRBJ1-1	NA	CASRTGRVTEAFF	TGTGCCAGCAGGACAGGGCGGGTGACTGAAGCTTTCTTT
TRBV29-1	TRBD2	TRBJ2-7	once	CSVVALAGEEQYF	TGCAGCGTTGTGGCCCTAGCGGGAGAAGAGCAGTACTTC
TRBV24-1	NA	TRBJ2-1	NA	CATSAGVSSYNEQFF	TGTGCCACCAGTGCAGGGGTGAGCTCCTACAATGAGCAGTTCTTC
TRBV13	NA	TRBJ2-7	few	CASSSRDIRERRQYF	TGTGCCAGCAGCTCCCGGGACATTCGAGAACGGAGGCAGTACTTC
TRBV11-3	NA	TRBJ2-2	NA	CASSPRQGTPNTGELFF	TGTGCCAGCAGCCCCCGCCAAGGGACACCCAACACCGGGGAGCTGTTTTTT
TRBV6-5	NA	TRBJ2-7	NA	CASRSGAYEQYF	TGTGCCAGCAGATCAGGGGCCTACGAGCAGTACTTC
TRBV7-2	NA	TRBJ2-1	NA	CASSFGMGGYNEQFF	TGTGCCAGCAGCTTTGGTATGGGGGGCTACAATGAGCAGTTCTTC
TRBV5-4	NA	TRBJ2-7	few	CASSSQGYSYEQYF	TGTGCCAGCAGCTCTCAGGGGTACTCCTACGAGCAGTACTTC
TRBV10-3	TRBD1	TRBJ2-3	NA	CAIADRASTDTQYF	TGTGCCATCGCGGACAGGGCCAGCACAGATACGCAGTATTTT
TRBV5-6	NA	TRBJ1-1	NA	CASSLDGGLAEAFF	TGTGCCAGCAGCTTGGACGGGGGTCTCGCTGAAGCTTTCTTT
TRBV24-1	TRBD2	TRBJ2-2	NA	CATSDASGANTGELFF	TGTGCCACCAGTGACGCTAGCGGGGCGAACACCGGGGAGCTGTTTTTT
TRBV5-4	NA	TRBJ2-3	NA	CASSHKGGPEGDTQYF	TGTGCCAGCAGCCACAAAGGCGGCCCGGAGGGGGATACGCAGTATTTT
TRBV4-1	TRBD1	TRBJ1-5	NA	CASAQGVSNQPQHF	TGCGCCAGCGCACAGGGGGTAAGCAATCAGCCCCAGCATTTT
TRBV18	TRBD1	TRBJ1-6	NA	CASSETGSSYNSPLHF	TGTGCCAGCTCAGAGACAGGGAGCTCCTATAATTCACCCCTCCACTTT
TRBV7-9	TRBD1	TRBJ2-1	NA	CASSSFRGPSSYNEQFF	TGTGCCAGCAGCTCCTTCAGGGGGCCGAGCTCCTACAATGAGCAGTTCTTC
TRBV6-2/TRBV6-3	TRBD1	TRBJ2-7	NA	CASSYSRGQGSNEQYF	TGTGCCAGCAGTTACTCGAGGGGACAGGGCTCGAACGAGCAGTACTTC
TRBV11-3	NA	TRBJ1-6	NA	CASRGAGPLHF	TGTGCCAGCAGAGGGGCCGGGCCCCTCCACTTT
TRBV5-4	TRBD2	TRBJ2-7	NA	CASSPGTSGGFYEQYF	TGTGCCAGCAGCCCCGGGACTAGCGGGGGGTTCTACGAGCAGTACTTC
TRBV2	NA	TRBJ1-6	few	CASRDFEPLHF	TGTGCCAGCAGGGACTTCGAACCCCTCCACTTT
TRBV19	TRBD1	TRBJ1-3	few	CASSPLRKTGSGNTIYF	TGTGCCAGTAGTCCCCTGAGGAAGACAGGGAGTGGAAACACCATATATTTT
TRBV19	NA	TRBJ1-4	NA	CATTVRQATNEKLFF	TGTGCCACTACGGTGAGACAGGCAACTAATGAAAAACTGTTTTTT
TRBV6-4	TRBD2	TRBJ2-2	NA	CASSLGLAGTGELFF	TGTGCCAGCAGTTTAGGACTAGCGGGAACCGGGGAGCTGTTTTTT
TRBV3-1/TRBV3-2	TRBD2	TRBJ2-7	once	CASSPRPGEGGSYYEQYF	TGTGCCAGCAGCCCTCGGCCTGGGGAGGGAGGGAGTTACTACGAGCAGTACTTC
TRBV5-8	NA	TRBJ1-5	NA	CASSLYLVGNQPQHF	TGTGCCAGCAGCTTGTATCTAGTCGGCAATCAGCCCCAGCATTTT
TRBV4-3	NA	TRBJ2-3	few	CASSQDPQRGSTDTQYF	TGCGCCAGCAGCCAAGATCCTCAGCGAGGGAGCACAGATACGCAGTATTTT
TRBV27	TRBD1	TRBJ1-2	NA	CASSFLGQGEGYTF	TGTGCCAGCAGTTTTCTTGGACAGGGGGAAGGCTACACCTTC
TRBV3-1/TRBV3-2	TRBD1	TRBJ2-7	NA	CASSQDPDRYNEQYF	TGTGCCAGCAGCCAAGACCCGGACAGGTACAACGAGCAGTACTTC
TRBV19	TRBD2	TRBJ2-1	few	CASSSGGPTEQFF	TGTGCCAGTAGTTCGGGAGGGCCGACTGAGCAGTTCTTC
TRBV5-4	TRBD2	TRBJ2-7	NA	CASSSRTSAGEQYF	TGTGCCAGCAGCTCCCGGACTAGCGCGGGCGAGCAGTACTTC